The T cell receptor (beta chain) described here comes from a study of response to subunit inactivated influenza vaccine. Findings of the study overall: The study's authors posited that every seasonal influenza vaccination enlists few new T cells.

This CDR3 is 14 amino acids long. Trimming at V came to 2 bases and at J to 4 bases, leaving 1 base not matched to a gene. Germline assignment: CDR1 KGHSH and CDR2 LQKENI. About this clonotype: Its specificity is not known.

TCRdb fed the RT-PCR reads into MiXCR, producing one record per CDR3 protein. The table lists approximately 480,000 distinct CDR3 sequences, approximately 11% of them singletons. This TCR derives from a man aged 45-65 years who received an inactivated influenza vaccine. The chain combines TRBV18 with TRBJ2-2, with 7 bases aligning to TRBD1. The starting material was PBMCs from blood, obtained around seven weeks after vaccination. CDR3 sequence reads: CASSPDRVTGELFF. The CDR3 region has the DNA TGTGCCAGCTCACCAGACAGGGTCACCGGGGAGCTGTTTTTT.